This T cell receptor beta chain was profiled in a study of blood T cell repertoires in COVID-19. Study details: The origin of the acute and convalescent COVID-19 samples was the United States, Italy and Spain. In each case, the material was cDNA or gDNA derived from T cells, B-cell-depleted T cells, or PBMCs.

TCRdb's table, derived via immunoSEQ multiplex PCR, lists solely in-frame clones and lacks some. The sample holds 97,000 or so clones, around 87% seen once. The CDR3 runs 15 residues. Germline loops: CDR1 MNHNS, CDR2 SASEGT. The V end was cut by 0 bases, the J end by 4 bases, with 7 bases between. The sequence was collected from a man aged 45-60 years with active or convalescent COVID-19. Sequencing input: peripheral blood. The chain has TRBV6-1 and TRBJ2-6; no firm D call. The DNA for the CDR3 is TGTGCCAGCAGTGAAGCTCTCTCCGGGGCCAACGTCCTGACTTTC. Translation: CASSEALSGANVLTF.